A single sample gave rise to the 7 T cell receptor beta chains below, sequenced in a study of blood T cell repertoires in COVID-19. Profiled with immunoSEQ multiplex PCR; TCRdb holds only in-frame clones, not every one. This sample carries around 78,000 clones, roughly 91% of them seen once, and the ten largest clones take more than 0.85%. Sequences were obtained from peripheral blood. The receptor source for this set is a woman aged 50 to 60 in a cohort sampled during active COVID-19.

The chain uses TRBV27 and TRBJ1-1; perhaps TRBD1 as D (5 bases). V lost 7 bases to trimming and J lost 1 base, with 13 bases between them. Germline CDR1 is MNHEY and CDR2 is SMNVEV (reference sequence). This CDR3 region has 14 residues. CDR3 protein: CASTPLGGNTEAFF. Written as DNA, the CDR3 is TGTGCCAGCACTCCCCTGGGGGGGAACACTGAAGCTTTCTTT.

V is TRBV10-3 and J is TRBJ2-5; no firm D call. CDR3 length equals 13 residues. Deletions cut 4 bases from V and 0 bases from J, with 6 bases between. Germline-derived CDR1 and CDR2 are ENHRY and SYGVKD. Here the CDR3 DNA reads TGTGCCATCAGTGGGAGCGACCAAGAGACCCAGTACTTC. It codes for CAISGSDQETQYF.

The chain carries TRBV6-6 and TRBJ2-7; 7 bases map to TRBD2. Per the germline V gene, CDR1 is MNHNY and CDR2 is SVGAGI (reference sequence). The CDR3 length is 15 residues. V gave up 0 bases and J gave up 1 base; unmatched junction bases: 3. CDR3 protein: CASSYSASGSYEQYF. Here the CDR3 DNA reads TGTGCCAGCAGTTACTCGGCTAGCGGTTCCTACGAGCAGTACTTC.

The chain carries TRBV10-2 and TRBJ1-1, with D unresolved. V was trimmed by 7 bases and J by 1 base, leaving 10 bases between them. This CDR3 is built from 13 residues. In germline, CDR1 is WSHSY, CDR2 SAAADI. In DNA form, the CDR3 reads TGCGCCAGCAACACGGCGGGGAACACTGAAGCTTTCTTT. Translating gives CASNTAGNTEAFF.

V gene TRBV18 combines with J gene TRBJ1-1; the D gene is possibly TRBD1 (6 bases). Trimming left V 3 bases short and J 6 bases short, with 20 bases between. The CDR3 covers 16 residues. Per the germline V gene, CDR1 is KGHSH and CDR2 is LQKENI. The CDR3: CASSPRTVIATAEAFF. The CDR3 nucleotides read TGTGCCAGCTCACCGCGGACAGTTATAGCGACGGCTGAAGCTTTCTTT. The full variable domain, its missing parts supplied by reference TRBV18 and TRBJ1-1, is NAGVMQNPRHLVRRRGQEARLRCSPMKGHSHVYWYRQLPEEGLKFMVYLQKENIIDESGMPKERFSAEFPKEGPSILRIQQVVRGDSAAYFCASSPRTVIATAEAFFGQGTRLTVV.

The chain is built from TRBV24-1 and TRBJ2-5; a possible D gene is TRBD2 (6 bases). CDR1 is KGHDR, CDR2 SFDVKD, per germline. The CDR3 contains 15 residues. Trimming left V 1 base short and J 5 bases short, with 13 bases between. The CDR3 DNA sequence: TGTGCCACCAGTGATTTCGGAGCAGGGAGGGAGACCCAGTACTTC. Its translation is CATSDFGAGRETQYF.

The V call is TRBV28, the J call TRBJ2-1; D assignment may be TRBD1 or TRBD2 (6 bases each). The CDR3 is 15 residues long. The germline V and J ends were trimmed by 6 bases and 4 bases, with 16 bases remaining between them. CDR1 is MDHEN and CDR2 is SYDVKM in the germline V gene. CDR3 sequence reads: CASRLGGYKYNEQFF. The CDR3 nucleotides are TGTGCCAGCAGGTTAGGGGGGTATAAGTACAATGAGCAGTTCTTC.